The 2 T cell receptor beta chains below were found in one sample sequenced in a study of cytomegalovirus exposure and HLA in healthy donors (dated by TCRdb to about 2017). Library generation was performed with the immunoSEQ multiplex PCR assay. The multiplex PCR relied on a mix of 60 forward primers for TCR Vbeta segments and 13 reverse primers for TCR Jbeta segments. Drawn from immuneACCESS, this table holds only the in-frame rearrangements with V and J called that TCRdb kept. Clones are partly lost; checked studies trace under half to an unresolved V gene and leave the rest unexplained. The sample data list about 67,000 clones, and roughly 77% of these were observed just once. The ten top clones hold about 4.5% of the sample. Input material: PBMCs. These receptors all come from a woman aged 30 to 39 in good health and CMV-seronegative.

The rearrangement joins TRBV2 to TRBJ1-3; D unclear. V lost 6 bases to trimming and J lost 0 bases, with 9 bases between them. The CDR3 runs to 14 residues. Germline CDR1 SNHLY, CDR2 FYNNEI. CDR3 DNA: TGTGCCAGCAGGAGAGACTACTCTGGAAACACCATATATTTT. It encodes CASRRDYSGNTIYF.

V gene TRBV9 combines with J gene TRBJ2-5; possibly TRBD1 for D (5 bases). The CDR3 consists of 14 residues. V dropped 0 bases and J dropped 4 bases, with 10 bases sitting between them. The germline V gene has CDR1 SGDLS and CDR2 YYNGEE. Written as DNA, the CDR3 is TGTGCCAGCAGCGTAGACGGAAGGGGAGAGACCCAGTACTTC. Translated: CASSVDGRGETQYF.